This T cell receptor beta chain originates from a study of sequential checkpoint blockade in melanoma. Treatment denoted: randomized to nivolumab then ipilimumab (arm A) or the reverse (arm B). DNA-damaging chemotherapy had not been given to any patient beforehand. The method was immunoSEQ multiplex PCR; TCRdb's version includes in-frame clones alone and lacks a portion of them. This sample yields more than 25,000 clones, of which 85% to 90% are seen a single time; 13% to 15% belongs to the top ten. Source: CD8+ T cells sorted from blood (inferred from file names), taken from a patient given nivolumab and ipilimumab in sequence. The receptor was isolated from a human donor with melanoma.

Here the CDR3 DNA reads TGTGCCAGCAGTTCGAGGGACACCAAAGCCCAAGAGACCCAGTACTTC. As protein: CASSSRDTKAQETQYF. This rearrangement joins TRBV6-6 to TRBJ2-5; D may be TRBD1 (6 bases). This CDR3 spans 16 amino acids. Germline CDR1 MNHNY, CDR2 SVGAGI (reference sequence). The germline V and J ends were trimmed by 4 bases and 1 base, with 16 bases remaining between them.